This entry is about one TCR beta chain. Its specificity is not known. Germline V gene sequence: CDR1 MNHEY, CDR2 SMNVEV (reference sequence). CDR3 size: 15 residues. V lost 2 bases and J lost 12; bases outside the gene matches: 12. This entry is derived from a study of cytomegalovirus exposure and HLA in healthy donors. Both 60 Vbeta primers and 13 Jbeta primers went into the PCR. Assay: immunoSEQ multiplex PCR; the TCRdb copy retains only in-frame clones and omits some. Here the sample spans some 120,000 clones, under 90% being singletons. Study-level findings and limits: Investigators reported 150 to 200 TCR beta chains as tied to cytomegalovirus. Beyond CMV serostatus, there was no information to go on about immune exposure.

Sequenced material: PBMCs. This chain joins TRBV27 and TRBJ2-1; TRBD1 matches 8 bases. This clonotype was obtained from a woman under 40 in good health and CMV-seronegative. The DNA for the CDR3 is TGTGCCAGCAGTTTAAGGCCAGGGGGCGTCACAGGGCAGTTCTTC. This translates into CASSLRPGGVTGQFF.